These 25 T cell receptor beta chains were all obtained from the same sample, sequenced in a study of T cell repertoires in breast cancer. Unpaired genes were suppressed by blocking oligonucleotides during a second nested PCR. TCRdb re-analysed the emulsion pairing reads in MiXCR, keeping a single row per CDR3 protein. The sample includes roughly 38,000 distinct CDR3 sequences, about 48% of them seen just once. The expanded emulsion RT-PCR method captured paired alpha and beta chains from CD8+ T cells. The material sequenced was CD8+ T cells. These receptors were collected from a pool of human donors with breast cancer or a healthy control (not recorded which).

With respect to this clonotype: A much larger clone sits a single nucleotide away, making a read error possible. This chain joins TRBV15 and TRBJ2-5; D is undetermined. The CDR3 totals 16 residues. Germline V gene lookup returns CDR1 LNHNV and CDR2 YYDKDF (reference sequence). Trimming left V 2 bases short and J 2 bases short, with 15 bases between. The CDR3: CATSRPRVEPQETQYF. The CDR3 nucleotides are TGTGCCACCAGCAGACCCCGAGTTGAACCGCAAGAGACCCAGTACTTC. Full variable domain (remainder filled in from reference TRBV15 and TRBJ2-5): DAMVIQNPRYQVTQFGKPVTLSCSQTLNHNVMYWYQQKSSQAPKLLFHYYDKDFNNEADTPDNFQSRRPNTSFCFLDIRSPGLGDTAMYLCATSRPRVEPQETQYFGPGTRLLVL.

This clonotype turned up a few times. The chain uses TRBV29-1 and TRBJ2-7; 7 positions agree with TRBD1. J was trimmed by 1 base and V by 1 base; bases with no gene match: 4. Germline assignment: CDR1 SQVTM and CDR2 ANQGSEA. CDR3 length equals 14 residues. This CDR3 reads CSVEGGGESYEQYF. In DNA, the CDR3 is TGCAGCGTTGAAGGAGGGGGCGAATCCTACGAGCAGTACTTC.

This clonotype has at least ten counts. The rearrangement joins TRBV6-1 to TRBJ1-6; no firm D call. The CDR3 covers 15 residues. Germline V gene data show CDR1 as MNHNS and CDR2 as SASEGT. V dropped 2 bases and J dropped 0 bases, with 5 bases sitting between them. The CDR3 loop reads CASSEQSSYNSPLHF. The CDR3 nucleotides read TGTGCCAGCAGTGAACAGAGCTCCTATAATTCACCCCTCCACTTT.

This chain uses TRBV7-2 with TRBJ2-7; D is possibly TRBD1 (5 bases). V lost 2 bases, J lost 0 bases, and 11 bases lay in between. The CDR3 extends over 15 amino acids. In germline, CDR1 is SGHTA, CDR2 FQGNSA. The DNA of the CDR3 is TGTGCCAGCAGCTTACTGGGGCCGACCTCCTACGAGCAGTACTTC. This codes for CASSLLGPTSYEQYF.

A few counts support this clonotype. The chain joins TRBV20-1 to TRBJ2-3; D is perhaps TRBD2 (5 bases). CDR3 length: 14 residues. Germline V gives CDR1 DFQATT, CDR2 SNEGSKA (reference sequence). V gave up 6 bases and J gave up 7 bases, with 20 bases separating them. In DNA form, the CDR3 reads TGCAGTGCCCCCCCCGCGGGCGCCGGCAATACGCAGTATTTT. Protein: CSAPPAGAGNTQYF.

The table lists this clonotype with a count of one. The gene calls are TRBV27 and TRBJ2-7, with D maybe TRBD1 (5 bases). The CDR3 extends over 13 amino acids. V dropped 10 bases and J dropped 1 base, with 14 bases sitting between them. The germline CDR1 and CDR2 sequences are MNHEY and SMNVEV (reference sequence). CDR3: CANTRTRSYEQYF. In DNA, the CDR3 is TGTGCCAACACGCGGACAAGGTCCTACGAGCAGTACTTC.

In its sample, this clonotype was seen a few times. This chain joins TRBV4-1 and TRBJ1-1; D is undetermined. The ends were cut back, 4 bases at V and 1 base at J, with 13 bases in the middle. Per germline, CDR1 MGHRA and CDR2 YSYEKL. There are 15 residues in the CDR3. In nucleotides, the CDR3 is TGCGCCAGCAGCCCCCGTATGGCAGGGAACACTGAAGCTTTCTTT. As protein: CASSPRMAGNTEAFF.

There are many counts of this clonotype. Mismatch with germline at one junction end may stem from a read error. CDR3 loop: CASSQDRGQPQHF. The CDR3 DNA reads TGTGCCAGCAGCCAAGACCGAGGGCAGCCCCAGCATTTT. This sequence joins TRBV4-1 and TRBJ1-5; D is undetermined. The germline gives CDR1 MGHRA, CDR2 YSYEKL. The CDR3 is made up of 13 amino acids.

The CDR3 DNA reads as TGCAGCGTTCGGTGGGGACAGAACACCGGGGAGCTGTTTTTT. This sequence encodes CSVRWGQNTGELFF. The rearrangement joins TRBV29-1 to TRBJ2-2; perhaps TRBD1 as D (6 bases). Per the germline V gene, CDR1 is SQVTM and CDR2 is ANQGSEA. Trimming stripped 5 bases from V and 1 base from J, with 11 bases between. The CDR3 runs 14 residues.

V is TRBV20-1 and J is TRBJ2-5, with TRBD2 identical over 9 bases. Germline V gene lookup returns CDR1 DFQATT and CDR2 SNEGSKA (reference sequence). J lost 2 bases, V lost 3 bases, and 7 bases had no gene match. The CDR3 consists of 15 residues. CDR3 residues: CSASGASGIQETQYF. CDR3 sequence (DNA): TGCAGTGCTAGTGGGGCTAGCGGGATACAAGAGACCCAGTACTTC.

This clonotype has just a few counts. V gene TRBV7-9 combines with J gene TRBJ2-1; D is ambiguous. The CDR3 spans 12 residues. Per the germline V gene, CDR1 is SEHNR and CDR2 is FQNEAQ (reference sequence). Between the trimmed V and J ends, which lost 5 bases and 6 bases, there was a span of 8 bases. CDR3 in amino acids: CASSPAGNEQFF. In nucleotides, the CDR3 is TGTGCCAGCAGCCCCGCCGGCAATGAGCAGTTCTTC.

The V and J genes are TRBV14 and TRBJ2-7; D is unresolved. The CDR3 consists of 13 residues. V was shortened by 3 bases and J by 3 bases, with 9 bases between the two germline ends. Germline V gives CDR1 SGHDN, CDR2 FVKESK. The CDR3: CASSQQVDYEQYF. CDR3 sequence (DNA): TGTGCCAGCAGCCAGCAGGTAGACTACGAGCAGTACTTC.

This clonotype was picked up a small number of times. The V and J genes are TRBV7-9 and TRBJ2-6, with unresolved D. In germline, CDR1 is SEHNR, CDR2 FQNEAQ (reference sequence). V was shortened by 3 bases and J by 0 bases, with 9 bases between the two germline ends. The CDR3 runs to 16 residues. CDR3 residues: CASSFPSPSGANVLTF. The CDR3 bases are TGTGCCAGCAGCTTTCCGAGCCCCTCTGGGGCCAACGTCCTGACTTTC. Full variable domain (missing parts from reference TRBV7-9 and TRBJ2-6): DTGVSQNPRHKITKRGQNVTFRCDPISEHNRLYWYRQTLGQGPEFLTYFQNEAQLEKSRLLSDRFSAERPKGSFSTLEIQRTEQGDSAMYLCASSFPSPSGANVLTFGAGSRLTVL.

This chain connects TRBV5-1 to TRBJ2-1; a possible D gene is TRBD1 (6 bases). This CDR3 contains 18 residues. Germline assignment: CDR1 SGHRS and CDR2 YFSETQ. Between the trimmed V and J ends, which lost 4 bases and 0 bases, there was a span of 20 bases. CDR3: CASSPHVGRGGSYNEQFF. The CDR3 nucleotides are TGCGCCAGCAGCCCCCACGTGGGCAGGGGCGGCTCCTACAATGAGCAGTTCTTC. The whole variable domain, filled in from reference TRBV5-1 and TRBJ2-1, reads KAGVTQTPRYLIKTRGQQVTLSCSPISGHRSVSWYQQTPGQGLQFLFEYFSETQRNKGNFPGRFSGRQFSNSRSEMNVSTLELGDSALYLCASSPHVGRGGSYNEQFFGPGTRLTVL.

CDR3 amino acids: CASSSGRNNQPQHF. The DNA of the CDR3 is TGTGCCAGCAGCTCGGGACGGAACAATCAGCCCCAGCATTTT. The rearrangement joins TRBV7-6 to TRBJ1-5, with a tentative D call TRBD1 (5 bases). Germline CDR1 reads SGHVS; CDR2 reads FNYEAQ. The CDR3 runs 14 residues. V lost 4 bases, J lost 3 bases, and 10 bases lay in between.

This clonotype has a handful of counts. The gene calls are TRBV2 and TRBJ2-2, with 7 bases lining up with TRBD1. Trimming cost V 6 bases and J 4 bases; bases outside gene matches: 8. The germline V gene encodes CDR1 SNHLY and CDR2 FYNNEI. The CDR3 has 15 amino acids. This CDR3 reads CASRGRGQLTGELFF. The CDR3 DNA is TGTGCCAGCAGGGGCCGGGGACAGCTCACCGGGGAGCTGTTTTTT.

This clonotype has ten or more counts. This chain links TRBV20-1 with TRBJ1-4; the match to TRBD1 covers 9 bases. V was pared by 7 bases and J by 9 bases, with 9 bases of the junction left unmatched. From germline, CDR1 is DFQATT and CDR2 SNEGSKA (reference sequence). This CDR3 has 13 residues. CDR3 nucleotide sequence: TGCAGTGGAAGGGACAGGGTACGACAAAAACTGTTTTTT. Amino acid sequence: CSGRDRVRQKLFF.

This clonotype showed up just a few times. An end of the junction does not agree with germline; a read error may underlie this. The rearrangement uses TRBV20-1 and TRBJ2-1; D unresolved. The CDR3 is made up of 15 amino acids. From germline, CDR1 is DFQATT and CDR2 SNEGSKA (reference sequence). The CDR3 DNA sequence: TGCAGTGCTAGAGGGGCCGGCGGCCTTTACACTGAGCAGTTCTTC. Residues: CSARGAGGLYTEQFF.

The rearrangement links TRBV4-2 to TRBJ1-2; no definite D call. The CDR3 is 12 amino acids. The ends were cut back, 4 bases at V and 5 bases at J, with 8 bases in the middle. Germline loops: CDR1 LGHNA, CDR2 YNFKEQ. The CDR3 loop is CASSPENYGYTF. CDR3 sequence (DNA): TGTGCCAGCAGCCCAGAGAATTATGGCTACACCTTC.

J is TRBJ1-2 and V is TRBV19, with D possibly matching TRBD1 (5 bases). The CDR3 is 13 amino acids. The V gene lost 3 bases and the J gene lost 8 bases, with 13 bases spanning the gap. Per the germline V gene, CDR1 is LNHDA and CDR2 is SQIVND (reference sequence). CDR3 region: CASSIIRGDGYTF. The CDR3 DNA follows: TGTGCCAGTAGTATTATCCGCGGGGACGGCTACACCTTC. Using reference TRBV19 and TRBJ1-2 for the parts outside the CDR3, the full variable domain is DGGITQSPKYLFRKEGQNVTLSCEQNLNHDAMYWYRQDPGQGLRLIYYSQIVNDFQKGDIAEGYSVSREKKESFPLTVTSAQKNPTAFYLCASSIIRGDGYTFGSGTRLTVV.

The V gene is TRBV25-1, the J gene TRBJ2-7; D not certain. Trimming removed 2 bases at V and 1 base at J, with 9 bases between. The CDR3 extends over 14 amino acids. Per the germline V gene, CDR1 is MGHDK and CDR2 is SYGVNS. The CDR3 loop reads CASSEKWGSYEQYF. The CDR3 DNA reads TGTGCCAGCAGTGAAAAATGGGGTTCCTACGAGCAGTACTTC.

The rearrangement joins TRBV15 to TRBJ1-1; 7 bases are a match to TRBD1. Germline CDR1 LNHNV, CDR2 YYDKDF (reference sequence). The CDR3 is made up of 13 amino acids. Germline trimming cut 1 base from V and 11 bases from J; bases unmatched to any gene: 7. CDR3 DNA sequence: TGTGCCACCAGCAGAGCGACCAGGGGGGGGGCTTTCTTT. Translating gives CATSRATRGGAFF. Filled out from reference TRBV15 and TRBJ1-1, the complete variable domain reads DAMVIQNPRYQVTQFGKPVTLSCSQTLNHNVMYWYQQKSSQAPKLLFHYYDKDFNNEADTPDNFQSRRPNTSFCFLDIRSPGLGDTAMYLCATSRATRGGAFFGQGTRLTVV.

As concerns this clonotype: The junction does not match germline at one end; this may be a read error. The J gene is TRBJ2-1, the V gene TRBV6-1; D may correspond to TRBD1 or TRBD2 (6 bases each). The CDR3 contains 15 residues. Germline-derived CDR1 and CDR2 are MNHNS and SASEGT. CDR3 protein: CASSESWGAYNKQFF. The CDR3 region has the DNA TGTGCCAGCAGTGAATCGTGGGGGGCGTACAATAAGCAGTTCTTC.

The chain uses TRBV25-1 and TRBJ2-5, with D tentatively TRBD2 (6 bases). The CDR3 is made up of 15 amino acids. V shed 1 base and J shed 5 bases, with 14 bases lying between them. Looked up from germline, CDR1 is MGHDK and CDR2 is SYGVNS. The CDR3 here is CASSESRGGVETQYF. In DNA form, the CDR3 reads TGTGCCAGCAGTGAATCGCGGGGCGGGGTGGAGACCCAGTACTTC.

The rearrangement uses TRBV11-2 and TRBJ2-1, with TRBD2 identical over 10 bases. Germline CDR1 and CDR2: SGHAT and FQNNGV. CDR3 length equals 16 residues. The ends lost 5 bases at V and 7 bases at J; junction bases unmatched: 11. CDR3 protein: CASSPARIAGGNEQFF. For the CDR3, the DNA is TGTGCCAGCAGCCCCGCGCGGATAGCGGGGGGTAATGAGCAGTTCTTC.